This is a list of T cell receptor beta chains from one sample in a study of T cells in tuberculosis. Here immunoSEQ multiplex PCR was the method, and the copy in TCRdb shows in-frame clones only, minus some. The sample yields about 34,000 clones, roughly 93% seen once. The sample here was PBMCs, taken at tuberculosis diagnosis. The receptor set was obtained from an adult with tuberculosis. The CDR3 runs from the conserved cysteine through the conserved F or W. The order of the fields is J gene, V gene, D gene, clone size, CDR3 DNA, CDR3 protein. D genes are given only for firm matches. Rows may omit the clone size; those that give it use once, few, many or a size class.

J gene: TRBJ1-2
V gene: TRBV6-6
D gene: NA
clone size: NA
CDR3 DNA: TGTGCCAGCACAGGGTTTGGCGGCTACACCTTC
CDR3 protein: CASTGFGGYTF

J gene: TRBJ2-3
V gene: TRBV5-1
D gene: TRBD2
clone size: NA
CDR3 DNA: TGCGCCAGCAGCTTGGGGACTAGCGGGACATCAGATACGCAGTATTTT
CDR3 protein: CASSLGTSGTSDTQYF

J gene: TRBJ1-5
V gene: TRBV7-2
D gene: TRBD1
clone size: NA
CDR3 DNA: TGTGCCAGCAGCAGTACAGGGGGCGGACAGCCCCAGCATTTT
CDR3 protein: CASSSTGGGQPQHF

J gene: TRBJ1-3
V gene: TRBV6-6
D gene: NA
clone size: NA
CDR3 DNA: TGTGCCAGCAGTCCCCAGGGCTCTGGAAACACCATATATTTT
CDR3 protein: CASSPQGSGNTIYF

J gene: TRBJ1-1
V gene: TRBV27
D gene: NA
clone size: NA
CDR3 DNA: TGTGCCAGCAGTTTAAGGCCGGGGGAAGCTTTCTTT
CDR3 protein: CASSLRPGEAFF

J gene: TRBJ1-1
V gene: TRBV28
D gene: NA
clone size: NA
CDR3 DNA: TGTGCCAGCAGACGCCCAGGGGACACTGAAGCTTTCTTT
CDR3 protein: CASRRPGDTEAFF

J gene: TRBJ1-5
V gene: TRBV19
D gene: TRBD1
clone size: NA
CDR3 DNA: TGTGCCACTCGGGACAGGGGGTTCCAGCCCCAGCATTTT
CDR3 protein: CATRDRGFQPQHF

J gene: TRBJ1-4
V gene: TRBV4-1
D gene: NA
clone size: NA
CDR3 DNA: TGCGCCAGCAGTCCTGGACGGACTCCAACAACTAATGAAAAACTGTTTTTT
CDR3 protein: CASSPGRTPTTNEKLFF

J gene: TRBJ1-1
V gene: TRBV4-1
D gene: TRBD1
clone size: NA
CDR3 DNA: TGCGCCAGCAGCCAAGTTCCGGGTAGACAGGGCGATGAAGCTTTCTTT
CDR3 protein: CASSQVPGRQGDEAFF

J gene: TRBJ1-1
V gene: TRBV9
D gene: TRBD1
clone size: NA
CDR3 DNA: TGTGCCAGCAGCGTAGGATATGGGACAGGGGCCGTGGGAGCTTTCTTT
CDR3 protein: CASSVGYGTGAVGAFF

J gene: TRBJ2-3
V gene: TRBV20-1
D gene: NA
clone size: NA
CDR3 DNA: TGCAGTGCTACAGGGGCAGATACGCAGTATTTT
CDR3 protein: CSATGADTQYF

J gene: TRBJ2-1
V gene: TRBV18
D gene: TRBD2
clone size: NA
CDR3 DNA: TGTGCCAGCTCACCTCAAGGACTAGCGGGAAATGAGCAGTTCTTC
CDR3 protein: CASSPQGLAGNEQFF

J gene: TRBJ2-1
V gene: TRBV4-1
D gene: TRBD2
clone size: once
CDR3 DNA: TGCGCCAGCAGCCACCCCCTGGAGGGGAGTGGACTAGCGGGAGGCTTTCGTGATGAGCAGTTCTTC
CDR3 protein: CASSHPLEGSGLAGGFRDEQFF

J gene: TRBJ1-1
V gene: TRBV18
D gene: TRBD1
clone size: NA
CDR3 DNA: TGTGCCAGCTCCCTTTTACAGGGGGACACTGAAGCTTTCTTT
CDR3 protein: CASSLLQGDTEAFF

J gene: TRBJ2-7
V gene: TRBV7-9
D gene: TRBD1
clone size: NA
CDR3 DNA: TGTGCCAGCTCGGGACAGGGGACGGACTACGAGCAGTACTTC
CDR3 protein: CASSGQGTDYEQYF

J gene: TRBJ2-3
V gene: TRBV11-2
D gene: TRBD2
clone size: NA
CDR3 DNA: TGTGCCAGCAGAAGGACCCGACTAGCTTCCGCAGATACGCAGTATTTT
CDR3 protein: CASRRTRLASADTQYF

J gene: TRBJ1-2
V gene: TRBV6-6
D gene: TRBD1
clone size: once
CDR3 DNA: TGTGCCAGCAGCGGGGCGACAGGGGCGTCCCCCTCTGGCTACACCTTC
CDR3 protein: CASSGATGASPSGYTF

J gene: TRBJ1-5
V gene: TRBV2
D gene: NA
clone size: NA
CDR3 DNA: TGTGCCAGCAGTGCCGCTAATAGCAATCAGCCCCAGCATTTT
CDR3 protein: CASSAANSNQPQHF

J gene: TRBJ2-7
V gene: TRBV19
D gene: TRBD2
clone size: NA
CDR3 DNA: TGTGCCAGCAGCTCCATGGGGGGGTCCTACGAGCAGTACTTC
CDR3 protein: CASSSMGGSYEQYF

J gene: TRBJ1-4
V gene: TRBV6-5
D gene: NA
clone size: NA
CDR3 DNA: TGTGCCAGCACCAAACTTGCAACTAATGAAAAACTGTTTTTT
CDR3 protein: CASTKLATNEKLFF

J gene: TRBJ2-3
V gene: TRBV7-3
D gene: NA
clone size: NA
CDR3 DNA: TGTGCCAGCAGCAGCGGGAGCACAGATACGCAGTATTTT
CDR3 protein: CASSSGSTDTQYF

J gene: TRBJ1-2
V gene: TRBV5-6
D gene: NA
clone size: NA
CDR3 DNA: TGTGCCAGCAGCTTGCCGAGCAAGAACTATGGCTACACCTTC
CDR3 protein: CASSLPSKNYGYTF

J gene: TRBJ2-7
V gene: TRBV19
D gene: TRBD2
clone size: NA
CDR3 DNA: TGTGCCAGTAGCCCTAGCGGGGGCAGCTCCTACGAGCAGTACTTC
CDR3 protein: CASSPSGGSSYEQYF

J gene: TRBJ1-1
V gene: TRBV18
D gene: NA
clone size: NA
CDR3 DNA: TGTGCCAGCTCACCAACGGGGAACACTGAAGCTTTCTTT
CDR3 protein: CASSPTGNTEAFF

J gene: TRBJ2-3
V gene: TRBV9
D gene: TRBD2
clone size: NA
CDR3 DNA: TGTGCCAGCAGCGGTTCCGGGACTCAGACTAGCGGGAGGGCCCAAGATACGCAGTATTTT
CDR3 protein: CASSGSGTQTSGRAQDTQYF

J gene: TRBJ1-2
V gene: TRBV10-3
D gene: TRBD1
clone size: NA
CDR3 DNA: TGTGCCATCAGTCCCGGACAGGGCGGTGGCTACACCTTC
CDR3 protein: CAISPGQGGGYTF

J gene: TRBJ1-2
V gene: TRBV19
D gene: NA
clone size: NA
CDR3 DNA: TGTGCCAGTAGTTCAGGCCACTATGGCTACACCTTC
CDR3 protein: CASSSGHYGYTF

J gene: TRBJ1-1
V gene: TRBV25-1
D gene: NA
clone size: NA
CDR3 DNA: TGTGCCAGCAGTGAATCAGGGGCCTATACTGAAGCTTTCTTT
CDR3 protein: CASSESGAYTEAFF

J gene: TRBJ2-1
V gene: TRBV30
D gene: TRBD2
clone size: NA
CDR3 DNA: TGTGCCTGGAGTCCTAGACTAGCGGGGGCATACAATGAGCAGTTCTTC
CDR3 protein: CAWSPRLAGAYNEQFF

J gene: TRBJ2-1
V gene: TRBV27
D gene: NA
clone size: NA
CDR3 DNA: TGTGCCAGCAGTTTATTGCGCGGGGACAATGAGCAGTTCTTC
CDR3 protein: CASSLLRGDNEQFF

J gene: TRBJ2-7
V gene: TRBV4-1
D gene: TRBD1
clone size: once
CDR3 DNA: TGCGCCAGCAGCGAGACTACAGGGGACGAGCAGTACTTC
CDR3 protein: CASSETTGDEQYF

J gene: TRBJ1-4
V gene: TRBV5-1
D gene: TRBD1
clone size: NA
CDR3 DNA: TGCGCCAGCAGCTTTGGGACAGATGAAAAACTGTTTTTT
CDR3 protein: CASSFGTDEKLFF

J gene: TRBJ2-7
V gene: TRBV6-5
D gene: NA
clone size: NA
CDR3 DNA: TGTGCCAGCAGTTACCGGGGAACCTCCTACGAGCAGTACTTC
CDR3 protein: CASSYRGTSYEQYF

J gene: TRBJ2-1
V gene: TRBV11-2
D gene: TRBD1
clone size: NA
CDR3 DNA: TGTGCCAGCAGCTCGCGGGACAGGGGCTCCTACAATGAGCAGTTCTTC
CDR3 protein: CASSSRDRGSYNEQFF

J gene: TRBJ2-3
V gene: TRBV11-2
D gene: TRBD1
clone size: NA
CDR3 DNA: TGTGCCAGCAGCCCATGGACAGGCGGTTACACAGATACGCAGTATTTT
CDR3 protein: CASSPWTGGYTDTQYF

J gene: TRBJ2-1
V gene: TRBV4-1
D gene: TRBD2
clone size: once
CDR3 DNA: TGCGCCAGCAGCCAAGCTAGCGGGGCCTACAATGAGCAGTTCTTC
CDR3 protein: CASSQASGAYNEQFF

J gene: TRBJ1-1
V gene: TRBV18
D gene: NA
clone size: once
CDR3 DNA: TGTGCCAGCTCACCATTCCCTGAGACGGGGACTGAAGCTTTCTTT
CDR3 protein: CASSPFPETGTEAFF

J gene: TRBJ2-2
V gene: TRBV4-2
D gene: TRBD2
clone size: NA
CDR3 DNA: TGTGCCAGCAGCCAAGACGGGACTAGCGGCTTCACCGGGGAGCTGTTTTTT
CDR3 protein: CASSQDGTSGFTGELFF

J gene: TRBJ2-1
V gene: TRBV2
D gene: NA
clone size: NA
CDR3 DNA: TGTGCCAGCAGCGGCAGGGTAGGGTACAATGAGCAGTTCTTC
CDR3 protein: CASSGRVGYNEQFF

J gene: TRBJ2-7
V gene: TRBV7-9
D gene: NA
clone size: NA
CDR3 DNA: TGTGCCAGCAGCTTAGAGCGGAACTCCTACGAGCAGTACTTC
CDR3 protein: CASSLERNSYEQYF

J gene: TRBJ2-3
V gene: TRBV28
D gene: NA
clone size: NA
CDR3 DNA: TGTGCCAGCACCCGACTGATCAGCACAGATACGCAGTATTTT
CDR3 protein: CASTRLISTDTQYF

J gene: TRBJ1-2
V gene: TRBV5-4
D gene: NA
clone size: NA
CDR3 DNA: TGTGCCAGCAGCTTGGCTGACAGGAGCACCTATGGCTACACCTTC
CDR3 protein: CASSLADRSTYGYTF

J gene: TRBJ2-3
V gene: TRBV4-2
D gene: NA
clone size: NA
CDR3 DNA: TGTGCCAGCAGCCAAGATAGGGCCGGCAGGGACACAGATACGCAGTATTTT
CDR3 protein: CASSQDRAGRDTDTQYF

J gene: TRBJ1-5
V gene: TRBV16
D gene: NA
clone size: NA
CDR3 DNA: TGTGCCAGCAGCCGGGCGGGGCCCCAGCATTTT
CDR3 protein: CASSRAGPQHF

J gene: TRBJ2-1
V gene: TRBV4-1
D gene: TRBD2
clone size: once
CDR3 DNA: TGCGCCAGCAGCCTAACCGGGACTAGCGGCTACAATGAGCAGTTCTTC
CDR3 protein: CASSLTGTSGYNEQFF

J gene: TRBJ1-1
V gene: TRBV7-2
D gene: TRBD1
clone size: NA
CDR3 DNA: TGTGCCAGCAGCTTACAGGGGGTGTCTGAAGCTTTCTTT
CDR3 protein: CASSLQGVSEAFF

J gene: TRBJ2-7
V gene: TRBV11-2
D gene: NA
clone size: NA
CDR3 DNA: TGTGCCAGCAGCCTTGGGGTAGCGGCCGCCTACGAGCAGTACTTC
CDR3 protein: CASSLGVAAAYEQYF

J gene: TRBJ2-3
V gene: TRBV27
D gene: NA
clone size: NA
CDR3 DNA: TGTGCCAGCAGGCTCCAGAGGGGGGATACGCAGTATTTT
CDR3 protein: CASRLQRGDTQYF

J gene: TRBJ2-7
V gene: TRBV30
D gene: TRBD2
clone size: NA
CDR3 DNA: TGTGCCTGGGCCAGCTTCGAGCGGGGTCCCTCCTACGAGCAGTACTTC
CDR3 protein: CAWASFERGPSYEQYF

J gene: TRBJ2-7
V gene: TRBV7-8
D gene: TRBD2
clone size: NA
CDR3 DNA: TGTGCCAGCAGCTTAAAGCGGGGAAAGTCCTCCTACGAGCAGTACTTC
CDR3 protein: CASSLKRGKSSYEQYF

J gene: TRBJ1-3
V gene: TRBV6-1
D gene: NA
clone size: NA
CDR3 DNA: TGTGCCAGCAGCGCAGGGGTTGACGGAAACACCATATATTTT
CDR3 protein: CASSAGVDGNTIYF

J gene: TRBJ2-7
V gene: TRBV10-3
D gene: TRBD1
clone size: NA
CDR3 DNA: TGTGCCATCAGTGAGTCGACAGGGCTACGACGTCAATCATACGAGCAGTACTTC
CDR3 protein: CAISESTGLRRQSYEQYF

J gene: TRBJ1-1
V gene: TRBV7-5
D gene: NA
clone size: NA
CDR3 DNA: TGTGCCAGAAGCTTAGGATCCGGGACAGGGGGTGGGTATATGAACACTGAAGCTTTCTTT
CDR3 protein: CARSLGSGTGGGYMNTEAFF